This TCR beta chain originates from a study of identifying expanded T cells in peripheral blood. Study-level points and caveats: Approximately 1.1 clones differed between technical replicates, versus 16.4 and 19 over time.

TCRdb keeps only in-frame clones here, not all; method: immunoSEQ multiplex PCR. The sample has around 85,000 clones, 88% seen once. This clone was seen once. The antigen remains undetermined. V shed 0 bases and J 7 bases; nucleotides not matched to a gene: 1. CDR1 is SGHDT and CDR2 is YYEEEE in the germline V gene. This CDR3 spans 13 amino acids. Sequences were obtained from blood. The J gene is TRBJ1-5, the V gene TRBV5-6; 7 bases line up with TRBD1. This TCR was recovered from a person aged 18-69 years in good health. CDR3 sequence reads: CASSLGQGQPQHF. The CDR3 DNA reads TGTGCCAGCAGCTTGGGACAGGGCCAGCCCCAGCATTTT.